This TCR beta chain originates from a study of T cells in localized non-small cell lung cancer. Study conclusions and caveats: Maximal T cell clonality occurred in uninvolved adjacent lung, with tumor ranking below it. Of the top 100 tumor clones, median 57 were in adjacent lung, 25 to 35 among its top 100.

Using immunoSEQ multiplex PCR, the repertoire was profiled, and TCRdb retains in-frame clones only, with some absent. The top ten hold over 4% of the sample, which has roughly 16,000 clones, 85% to 90% seen once. In regard to this clone: Its antigen is unknown.

The V and J ends lost 1 base and 6 bases respectively, with 7 bases between them. Germline V gene lookup returns CDR1 MDHEN and CDR2 SYDVKM. The CDR3 is made up of 13 amino acids. V gene TRBV28 combines with J gene TRBJ2-4; the D is unclear. The sample consisted of peripheral blood, taken before any cancer treatment. This receptor was taken from a woman aged 35 to 70 with stage I lung adenocarcinoma. CDR3 in DNA: TGTGCCAGCAGTTTATCAGCAGCAAACATTCAGTACTTC. Translated: CASSLSAANIQYF.